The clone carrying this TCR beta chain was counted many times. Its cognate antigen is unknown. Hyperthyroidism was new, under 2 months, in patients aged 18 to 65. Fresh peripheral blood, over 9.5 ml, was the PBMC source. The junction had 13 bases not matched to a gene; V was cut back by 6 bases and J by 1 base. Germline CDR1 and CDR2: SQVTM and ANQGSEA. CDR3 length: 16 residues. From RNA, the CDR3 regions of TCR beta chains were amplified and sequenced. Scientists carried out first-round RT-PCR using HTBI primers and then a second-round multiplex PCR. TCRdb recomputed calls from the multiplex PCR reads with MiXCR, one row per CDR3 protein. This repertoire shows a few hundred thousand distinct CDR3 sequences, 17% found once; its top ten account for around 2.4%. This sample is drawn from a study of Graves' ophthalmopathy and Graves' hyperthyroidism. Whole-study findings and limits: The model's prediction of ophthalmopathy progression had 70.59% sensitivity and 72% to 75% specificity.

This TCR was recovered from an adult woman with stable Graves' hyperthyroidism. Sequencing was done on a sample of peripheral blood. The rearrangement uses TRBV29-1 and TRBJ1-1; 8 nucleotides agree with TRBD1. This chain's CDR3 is CSVALEDRAKNTEAFF. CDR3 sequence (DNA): TGCAGCGTGGCCTTGGAGGACAGGGCGAAGAACACTGAAGCTTTCTTT.